This TCR beta chain was recovered during a study of somatic mutations in cytotoxic T cells in rheumatoid arthritis. CDR1 and CDR2 from the germline V gene are ENHRY and SYGVKD. The germline V and J ends were trimmed by 0 bases and 5 bases, with 19 bases remaining between them. The CDR3 extends over 17 amino acids. Original handling: Patient CD8+ clones above 1% seldom matched published virus-specific TCRB sequences. TCRdb's table, derived via immunoSEQ multiplex PCR, lists solely in-frame clones and lacks some. V, J and clone size were drawn from that table, and D and trimming were deduced from the DNA. The data show roughly 20,000 clones, with about 85% seen just once and around an eighth held by the top ten.

The TCR sequence derives from an adult with rheumatoid arthritis. This chain links TRBV10-3 with TRBJ1-2, with TRBD1 as a possible D gene (6 bases). The sample taken for sequencing was CD8+ T cells sorted from blood. The CDR3 nucleotides are TGTGCCATCAGTGAGTCGCCCGCCGGAGGGGGGAGTTATGGCTACACCTTC. Its translation is CAISESPAGGGSYGYTF.